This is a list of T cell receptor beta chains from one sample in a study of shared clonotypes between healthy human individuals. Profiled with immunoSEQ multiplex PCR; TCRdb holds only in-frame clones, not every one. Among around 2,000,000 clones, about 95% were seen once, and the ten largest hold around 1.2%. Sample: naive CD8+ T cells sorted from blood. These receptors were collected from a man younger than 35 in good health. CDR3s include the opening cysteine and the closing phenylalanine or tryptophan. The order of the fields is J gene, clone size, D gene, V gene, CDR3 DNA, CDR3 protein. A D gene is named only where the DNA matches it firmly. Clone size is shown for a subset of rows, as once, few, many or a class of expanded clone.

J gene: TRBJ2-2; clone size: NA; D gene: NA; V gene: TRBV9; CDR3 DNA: TGTGCCAGCAGCGCACCTCCTGGGGGGGAGCTGTTTTTT; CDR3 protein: CASSAPPGGELFF
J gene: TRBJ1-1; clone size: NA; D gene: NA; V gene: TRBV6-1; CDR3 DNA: TGTGCCAGCAGTGAAGCTTGGGGGGGCTGGACTGAAGCTTTCTTT; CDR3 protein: CASSEAWGGWTEAFF
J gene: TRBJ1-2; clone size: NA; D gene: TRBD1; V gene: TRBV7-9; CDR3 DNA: TGTGCCAGCAGCCCCTACACAACAGGGGCGCTGGACTATGGCTACACCTTC; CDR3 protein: CASSPYTTGALDYGYTF
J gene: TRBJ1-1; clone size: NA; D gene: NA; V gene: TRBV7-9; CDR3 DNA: TGTGCCAGCAGTCCAGATAATACAGGTAATACTGAAGCTTTCTTT; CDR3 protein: CASSPDNTGNTEAFF
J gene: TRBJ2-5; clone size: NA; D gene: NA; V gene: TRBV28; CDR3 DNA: TGTGCCAGCAGTTCGACCTTTTCCGGGACCTACCAAGAGACCCAGTACTTC; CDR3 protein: CASSSTFSGTYQETQYF
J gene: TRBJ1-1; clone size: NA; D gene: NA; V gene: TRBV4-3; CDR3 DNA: TGCGCCAGCAGCCAATACAGGGTTGAAGCTTTCTTT; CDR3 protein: CASSQYRVEAFF
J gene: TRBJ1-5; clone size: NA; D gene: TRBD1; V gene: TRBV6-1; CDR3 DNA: TGTGCCAGCAGTGCGTCCGGGACAGGGGGCAATCAGCCCCAGCATTTT; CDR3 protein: CASSASGTGGNQPQHF
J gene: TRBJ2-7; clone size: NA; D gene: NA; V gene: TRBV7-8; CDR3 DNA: TGTGCCAGCAGCTTAGCAGTCAAAAACTACGTCCCCAAGTTCGACGAGCAGTACTTC; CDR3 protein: CASSLAVKNYVPKFDEQYF
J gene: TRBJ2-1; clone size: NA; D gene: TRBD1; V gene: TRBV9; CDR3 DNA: TGTGCCAGCAGCGAGGAGACAGGGAACAATGAGCAGTTCTTC; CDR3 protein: CASSEETGNNEQFF
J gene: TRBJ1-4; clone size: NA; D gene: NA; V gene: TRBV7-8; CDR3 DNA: TGTGCCAGCAGCTTATGGATGGAAAAACTGTTTTTT; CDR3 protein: CASSLWMEKLFF
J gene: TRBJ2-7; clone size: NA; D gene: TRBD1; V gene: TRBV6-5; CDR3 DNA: TGTGCCAGCAGTTACACCGGGACAGGGGACGAGCAGTACTTC; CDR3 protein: CASSYTGTGDEQYF
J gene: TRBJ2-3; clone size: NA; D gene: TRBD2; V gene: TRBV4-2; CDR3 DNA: TGTGCCAGCAGCCAAGAGAGTAGCGGGGGACCTTTGGTAGATACGCAGTATTTT; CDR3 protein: CASSQESSGGPLVDTQYF
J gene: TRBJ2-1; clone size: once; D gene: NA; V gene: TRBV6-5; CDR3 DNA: TGTGCCAGCAGTTCCGGGACATACATAAGTGAGCAGTTCTTC; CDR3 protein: CASSSGTYISEQFF
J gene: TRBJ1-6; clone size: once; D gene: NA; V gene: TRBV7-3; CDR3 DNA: TGTGCCAGCAGCTTAGGGAATCCAGTGCCGGGCCTACCTAATTCACCCCTCCACTTT; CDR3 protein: CASSLGNPVPGLPNSPLHF
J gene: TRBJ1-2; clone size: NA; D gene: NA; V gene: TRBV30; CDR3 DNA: TGTGCCTGGAGTGTATATGACTATGGCTACACCTTC; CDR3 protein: CAWSVYDYGYTF
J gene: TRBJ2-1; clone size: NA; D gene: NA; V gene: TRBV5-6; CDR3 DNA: TGTGCCAGCAGCTCGGACTTTTACTACAATGAGCAGTTCTTC; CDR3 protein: CASSSDFYYNEQFF
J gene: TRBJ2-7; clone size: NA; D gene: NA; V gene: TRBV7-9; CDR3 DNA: TGTGCCAGCAGCTTCGAGGGAGCCTCCTACGAGCAGTACTTC; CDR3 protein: CASSFEGASYEQYF
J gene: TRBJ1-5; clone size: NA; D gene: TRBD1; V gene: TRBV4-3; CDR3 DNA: TGCGCCAGCAGCCAATTCAGGGGGGCGAATCAGCCCCAGCATTTT; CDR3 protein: CASSQFRGANQPQHF
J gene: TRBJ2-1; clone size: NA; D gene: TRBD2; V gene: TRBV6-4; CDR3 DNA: TGTGCCAGCAGTGACAGAGCGGGAGATGAGCAGTTCTTC; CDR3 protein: CASSDRAGDEQFF
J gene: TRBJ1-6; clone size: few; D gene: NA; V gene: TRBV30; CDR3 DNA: TGTGCCTGGAGTGTACTAGGGACCGGGCATAATTCACCCCTCCACTTT; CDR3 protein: CAWSVLGTGHNSPLHF
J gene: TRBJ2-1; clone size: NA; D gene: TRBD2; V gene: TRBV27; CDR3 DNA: TGTGCCAGCGGTACCGGGACTAGCGCCAACAATGAGCAGTTCTTC; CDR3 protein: CASGTGTSANNEQFF
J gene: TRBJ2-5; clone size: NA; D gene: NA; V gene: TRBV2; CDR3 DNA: TGTGCCAGCCAGTTCAGGGGCTTTGAGACCCAGTACTTC; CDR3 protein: CASQFRGFETQYF
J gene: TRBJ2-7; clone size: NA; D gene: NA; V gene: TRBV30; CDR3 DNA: TGTGCCTGGAGTGTGCGGGGTAGCTACGAGCAGTACTTC; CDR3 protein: CAWSVRGSYEQYF
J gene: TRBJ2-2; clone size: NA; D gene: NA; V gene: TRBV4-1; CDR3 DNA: TGCGCCAGCAGCCGAAACCGGGAGCTGTTTTTT; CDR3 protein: CASSRNRELFF
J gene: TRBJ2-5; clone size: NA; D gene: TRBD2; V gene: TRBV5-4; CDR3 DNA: TGTGCCAGCAGCTTGGCTAGCGGGGGTGGAGAGACCCAGTACTTC; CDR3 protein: CASSLASGGGETQYF
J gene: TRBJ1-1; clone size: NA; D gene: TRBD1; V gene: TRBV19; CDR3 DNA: TGTGCCAGTAGTCTAGGGACAGGCACTGAAGCTTTCTTT; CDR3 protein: CASSLGTGTEAFF
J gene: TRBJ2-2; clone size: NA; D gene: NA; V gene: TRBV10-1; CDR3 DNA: TGCGCCAGCAGTGGGAACTACAACACCGGGGAGCTGTTTTTT; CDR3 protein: CASSGNYNTGELFF
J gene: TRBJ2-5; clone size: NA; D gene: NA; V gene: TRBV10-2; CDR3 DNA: TGCGCCAGCAGTGATACCCTAGGGAGCAGTGGCTGGGAGACCCAGTACTTC; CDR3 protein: CASSDTLGSSGWETQYF
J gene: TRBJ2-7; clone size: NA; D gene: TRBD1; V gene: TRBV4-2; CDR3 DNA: TGTGCCAGCAGCCAGAGCCTCGGGACAGGGGATGGATCCTACGAGCAGTACTTC; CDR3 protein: CASSQSLGTGDGSYEQYF
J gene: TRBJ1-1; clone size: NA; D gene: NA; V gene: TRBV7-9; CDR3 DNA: TGTGCCAGCAGCGCGACAGCTATCTCTGAAGCTTTCTTT; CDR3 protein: CASSATAISEAFF
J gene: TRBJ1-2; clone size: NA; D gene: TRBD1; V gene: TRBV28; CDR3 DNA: TGTGCCAGCAGTCCCGGGACAGAACTAACCTATGGCTACACCTTC; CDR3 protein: CASSPGTELTYGYTF
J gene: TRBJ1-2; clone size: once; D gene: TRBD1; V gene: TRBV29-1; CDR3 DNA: TGCAGCGTTGAAGGGACAGGGAGCTATGGCTACACCTTC; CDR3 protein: CSVEGTGSYGYTF
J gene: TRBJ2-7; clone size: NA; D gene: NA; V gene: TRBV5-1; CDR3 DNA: TGCGCCCTTCGAGGGGGTTACTCCTACGAGCAGTACTTC; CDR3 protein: CALRGGYSYEQYF
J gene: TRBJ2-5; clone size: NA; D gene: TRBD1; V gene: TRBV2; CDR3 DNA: TGTGCCAGCAGTGAAAGGGGTGGGACAGGGACCCCAGAGACCCAGTACTTC; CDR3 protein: CASSERGGTGTPETQYF
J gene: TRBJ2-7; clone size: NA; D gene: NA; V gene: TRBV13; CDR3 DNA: TGTGCCAGCAGCCGACAGGACAGACGGGCCGAGCAGTACTTC; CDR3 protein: CASSRQDRRAEQYF
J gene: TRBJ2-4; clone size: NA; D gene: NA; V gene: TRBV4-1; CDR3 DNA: TGCGCCAGCAGCCAAGAAAGGTCAGGGAGAAACATTCAGTACTTC; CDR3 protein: CASSQERSGRNIQYF
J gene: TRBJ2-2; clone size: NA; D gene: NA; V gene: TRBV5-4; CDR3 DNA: TGTGCCAGCAGCTTGAGCTTCCCCGGGGAGCTGTTTTTT; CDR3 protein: CASSLSFPGELFF
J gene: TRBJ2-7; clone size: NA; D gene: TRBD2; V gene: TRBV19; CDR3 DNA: TGTGCCAGTAGTATTGATGGATTAGCGGGAAGGGAGCAGTACTTC; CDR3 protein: CASSIDGLAGREQYF
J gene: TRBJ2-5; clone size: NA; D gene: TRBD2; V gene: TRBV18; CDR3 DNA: TGTGCCAGCTCACGAGCGGGGGACCCGTACCAAGAGACCCAGTACTTC; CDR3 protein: CASSRAGDPYQETQYF
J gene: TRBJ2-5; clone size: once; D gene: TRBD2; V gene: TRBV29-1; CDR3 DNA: TGCACGCTAGCGGCGGGCCCCCAGTACTTC; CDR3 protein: CTLAAGPQYF
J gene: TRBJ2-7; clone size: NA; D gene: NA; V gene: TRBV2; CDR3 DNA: TGTGCCAGCACCGACGGAAGGAGCTCCTACGAGCAGTACTTC; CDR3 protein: CASTDGRSSYEQYF
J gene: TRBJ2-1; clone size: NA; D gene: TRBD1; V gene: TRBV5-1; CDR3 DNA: TGCGCCAGCAGCTTGGATGAGACAGGGGGCTCGAATGAGCAGTTCTTC; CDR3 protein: CASSLDETGGSNEQFF